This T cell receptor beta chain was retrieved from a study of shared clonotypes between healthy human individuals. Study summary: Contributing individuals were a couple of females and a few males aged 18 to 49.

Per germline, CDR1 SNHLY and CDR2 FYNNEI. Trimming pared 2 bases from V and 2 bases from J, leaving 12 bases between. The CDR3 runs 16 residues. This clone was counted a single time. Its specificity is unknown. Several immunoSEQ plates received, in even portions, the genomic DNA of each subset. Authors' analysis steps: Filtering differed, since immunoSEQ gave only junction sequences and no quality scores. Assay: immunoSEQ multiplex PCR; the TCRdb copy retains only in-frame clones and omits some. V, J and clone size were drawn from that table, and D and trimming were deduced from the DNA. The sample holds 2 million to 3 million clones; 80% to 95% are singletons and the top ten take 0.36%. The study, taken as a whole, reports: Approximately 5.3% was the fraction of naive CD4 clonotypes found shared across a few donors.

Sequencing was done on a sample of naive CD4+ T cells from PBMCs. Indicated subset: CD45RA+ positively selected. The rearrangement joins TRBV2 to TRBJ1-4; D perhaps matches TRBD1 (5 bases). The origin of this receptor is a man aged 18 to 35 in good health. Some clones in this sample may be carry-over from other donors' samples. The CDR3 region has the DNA TGTGCCAGCAGTGAACGGAGGGGAGCCACTAATGAAAAACTGTTTTTT. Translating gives CASSERRGATNEKLFF.